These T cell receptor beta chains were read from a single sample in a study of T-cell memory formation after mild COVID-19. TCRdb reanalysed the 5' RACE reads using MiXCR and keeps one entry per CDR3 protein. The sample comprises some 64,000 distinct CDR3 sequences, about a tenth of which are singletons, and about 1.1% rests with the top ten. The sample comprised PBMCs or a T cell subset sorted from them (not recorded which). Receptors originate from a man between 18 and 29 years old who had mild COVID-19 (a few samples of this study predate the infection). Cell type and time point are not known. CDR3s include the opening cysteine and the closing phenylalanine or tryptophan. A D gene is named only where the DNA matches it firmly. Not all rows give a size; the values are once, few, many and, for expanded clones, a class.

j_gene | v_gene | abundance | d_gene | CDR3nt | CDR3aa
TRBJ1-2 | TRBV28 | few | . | TGTGCCAGCCACATTAACTATGGCTACACCTTC | CASHINYGYTF
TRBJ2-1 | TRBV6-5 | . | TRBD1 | TGTGCCAGCAGTTACTCTACAGGGGGCCATAGATACAATGAGCAGTTCTTC | CASSYSTGGHRYNEQFF
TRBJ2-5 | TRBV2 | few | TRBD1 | TGTGCCAGCACAGGGACAGGGGCGACTGAGGAGACCCAGTACTTC | CASTGTGATEETQYF
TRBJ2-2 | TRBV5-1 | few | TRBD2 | TGCGCCAGCAGCTTACTAGCGGGGGAATCCGGGGAGCTGTTTTTT | CASSLLAGESGELFF
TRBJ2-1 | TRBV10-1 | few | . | TGCGCCAGCAGTCCCACGAGCTACAATGAGCAGTTCTTC | CASSPTSYNEQFF
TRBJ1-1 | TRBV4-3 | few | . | TGCGCCAGCAGCAACAGGGCGGACACTGAAGCTTTCTTT | CASSNRADTEAFF
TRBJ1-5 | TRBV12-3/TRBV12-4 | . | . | TGTGCCAGCAGCCAGGGATTACGGCAGCCCCAGCATTTT | CASSQGLRQPQHF
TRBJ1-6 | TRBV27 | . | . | TGCACCAGCAGTTTGCGGTCACCCCTCCACTTT | CTSSLRSPLHF
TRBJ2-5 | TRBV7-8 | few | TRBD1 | TGTGCCAGCAGCAGGGACAGGAGGGGAGAGACCCAGTACTTC | CASSRDRRGETQYF
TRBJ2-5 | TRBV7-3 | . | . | TGTGCCAGCAGCTCCACACGACAAGAGACCCAGTACTTC | CASSSTRQETQYF
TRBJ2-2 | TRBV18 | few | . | TGTGCCAGCTCACCACCGGCCACATACACCGGGGAGCTGTTTTTT | CASSPPATYTGELFF
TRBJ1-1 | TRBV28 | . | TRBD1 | TGTGCCAGCAACGCCGGACAGGGCGGTGAAGCTTTCTTT | CASNAGQGGEAFF
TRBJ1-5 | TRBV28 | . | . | TGTGCCAGCAGCCTTCAATTGGGTGCCCAGCATTTT | CASSLQLGAQHF
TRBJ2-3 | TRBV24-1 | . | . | TGTGCCACCAGTGAGGTTGAGGGCCGCGGGTTACTAGGCACAGATACGCAGTATTTT | CATSEVEGRGLLGTDTQYF
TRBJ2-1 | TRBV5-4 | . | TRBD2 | TGTGCCAGCAGCATCACTAGCGGGGTCAATGAGCAGTTCTTC | CASSITSGVNEQFF
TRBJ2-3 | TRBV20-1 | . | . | TGCAGTGCTAGAGAAAGCGGTGGGGATACGCAGTATTTT | CSARESGGDTQYF
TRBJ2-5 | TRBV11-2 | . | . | TGTGCCAGCAGCTCCTCCGCCGGGGCCAGGACCCAGTACTTC | CASSSSAGARTQYF
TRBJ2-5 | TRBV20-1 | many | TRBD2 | TGCAGTGCTAGAGGGACTAGCGGTTCACAAGAGACCCAGTACTTC | CSARGTSGSQETQYF
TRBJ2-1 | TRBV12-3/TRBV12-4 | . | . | TGTGCCACAAAGTCCCAGGGGACCTCCTACAATGAGCAGTTCTTC | CATKSQGTSYNEQFF
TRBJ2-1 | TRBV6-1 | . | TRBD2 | TGTGCCAGCAGACTAGCGGACTACAATGAGCAGTTCTTC | CASRLADYNEQFF